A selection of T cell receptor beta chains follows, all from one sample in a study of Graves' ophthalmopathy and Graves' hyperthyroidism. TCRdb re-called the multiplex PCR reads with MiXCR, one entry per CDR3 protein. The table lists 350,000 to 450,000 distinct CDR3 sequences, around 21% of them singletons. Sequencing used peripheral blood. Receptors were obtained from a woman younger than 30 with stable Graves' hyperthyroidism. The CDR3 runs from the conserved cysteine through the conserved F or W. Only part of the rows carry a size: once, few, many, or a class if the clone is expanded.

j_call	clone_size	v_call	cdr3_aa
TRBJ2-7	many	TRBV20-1	CSARSFFLEQYF
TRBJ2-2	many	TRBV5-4	CASSYNRGANTGELFF
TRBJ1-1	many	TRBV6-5	CASSYSIRIATAEAFF
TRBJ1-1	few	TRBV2	CASSRGSVNRWEAFF
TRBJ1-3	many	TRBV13	CASSLDGGSTGKANTIYF
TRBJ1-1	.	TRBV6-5	CASSYWPEAFF
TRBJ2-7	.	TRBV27	CASSLYVGGRAFYEQYF
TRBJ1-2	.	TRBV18	CASSPLLRGGTGEGYTF
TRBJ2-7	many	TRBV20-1	CSASSQTGLASHEQYF
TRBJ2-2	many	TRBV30	CAWMGRVNTGELFF
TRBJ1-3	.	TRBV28	CASSAPGTGFGNTIYF
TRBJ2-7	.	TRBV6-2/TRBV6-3	CASSPGLFNEQYF
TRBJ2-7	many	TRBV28	CASSLRDRGVEQYF
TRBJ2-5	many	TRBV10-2	CASSVTGGYQETQYF
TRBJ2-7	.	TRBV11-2	CASLGQGLAGGPGPGEQYF
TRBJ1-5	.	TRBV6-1	CASSRDRIIGPQHF
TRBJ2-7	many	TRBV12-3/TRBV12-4	CASSFLFGSYEQYF
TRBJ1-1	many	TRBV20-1	CSAPTGRDTEAFF
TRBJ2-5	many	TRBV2	CASNLGEQETQYF
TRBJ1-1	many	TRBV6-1	CASRPGQSKNTEAFF
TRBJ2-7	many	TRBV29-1	CSVEVDSYEQYF
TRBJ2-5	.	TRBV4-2	CASSQEGRTGGIQETQYF
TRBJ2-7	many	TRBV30	CAWSVIQRHEQYF
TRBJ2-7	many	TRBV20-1	CSTSGQGHLYEQYF
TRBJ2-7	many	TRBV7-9	CASSLGQGAHEQYF
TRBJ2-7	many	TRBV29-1	CSVGGEGRYEQYF
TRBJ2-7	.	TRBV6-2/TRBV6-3	CASTTRVSVEGGYEQYF